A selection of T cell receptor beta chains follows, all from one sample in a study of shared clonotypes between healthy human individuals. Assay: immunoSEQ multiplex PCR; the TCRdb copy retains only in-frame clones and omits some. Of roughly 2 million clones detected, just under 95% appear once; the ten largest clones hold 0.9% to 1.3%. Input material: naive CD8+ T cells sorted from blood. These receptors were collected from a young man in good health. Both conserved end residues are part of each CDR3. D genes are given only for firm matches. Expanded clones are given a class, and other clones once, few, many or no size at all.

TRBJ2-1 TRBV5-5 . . TGTGCCAGCAGCGCAGACAGGACGTTGGGGGATGAGCAGTTCTTC CASSADRTLGDEQFF
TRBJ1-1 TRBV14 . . TGTGCCAGCAGCCATAGCGACATGAACACTGAAGCTTTCTTT CASSHSDMNTEAFF
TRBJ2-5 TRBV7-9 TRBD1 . TGTGCCAGCAGCTCCCGGGACAGAGAAGAGACCCAGTACTTC CASSSRDREETQYF
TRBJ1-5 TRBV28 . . TGTGCCAGCAGTTTCATTGCGGGGGCTCAGCCCCAGCATTTT CASSFIAGAQPQHF
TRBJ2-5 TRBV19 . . TGTGCCAGTAGTCCCCGGGACCTTCGGGAGACCCAGTACTTC CASSPRDLRETQYF
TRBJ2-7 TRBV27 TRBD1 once TGTGCCAGCAGAATCTCAGGGGGCTACGAGCAGTACTTC CASRISGGYEQYF
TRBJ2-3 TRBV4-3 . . TGCGCCAGCAGCCAAGATTTGGGAGGAGCTAGCACAGATACGCAGTATTTT CASSQDLGGASTDTQYF
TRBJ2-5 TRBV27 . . TGTGCCAGCAGTTCACTGATACAAGAGACCCAGTACTTC CASSSLIQETQYF
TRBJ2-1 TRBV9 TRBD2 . TGTGCCAGCAGCGTAGAAGGGGAGGGCCTATGGAATGAGCAGTTCTTC CASSVEGEGLWNEQFF
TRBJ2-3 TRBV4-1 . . TGCGCCAGCAGCCCGCAGCACATTATAGATACGCAGTATTTT CASSPQHIIDTQYF
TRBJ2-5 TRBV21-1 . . TGTGCCAGCAGCGAAGGATACCTAGCGGGAAGGAAAGAGACCCAGTACTTC CASSEGYLAGRKETQYF
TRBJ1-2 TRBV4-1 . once TGCGCCAGCAGCCAACGACAGCTTCTAGAGGGTGGCTACACCTTC CASSQRQLLEGGYTF
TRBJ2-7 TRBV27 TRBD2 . TGTGCCAGCAGTTCGGGACTAGCGGGTTCCGAGCAGTACTTC CASSSGLAGSEQYF
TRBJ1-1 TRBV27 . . TGTGCCAGCACCCTTTCTGGGTGGGGGGCGAACACTGAAGCTTTCTTT CASTLSGWGANTEAFF
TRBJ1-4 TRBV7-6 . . TGTGCCAGCAGCTTAGAACAGAGGACGTACCGGGGTGGAAAACTGTTTTTT CASSLEQRTYRGGKLFF
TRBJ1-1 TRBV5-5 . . TGTGCCAGCAGCCCCGAGGCCGGGACTGTGGTTGAAGCTTTCTTT CASSPEAGTVVEAFF
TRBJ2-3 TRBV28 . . TGTGCCATCACCGCCCGGACTGTACGTAGCACAGATACGCAGTATTTT CAITARTVRSTDTQYF
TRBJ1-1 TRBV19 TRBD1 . TGTGCCAGTAGTCCCAGGACAGGGATGAACACTGAAGCTTTCTTT CASSPRTGMNTEAFF
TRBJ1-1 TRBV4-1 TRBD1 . TGCGCCAGCAGCTCCGGAGCAGGGGGGATAATGAACACTGAAGCTTTCTTT CASSSGAGGIMNTEAFF
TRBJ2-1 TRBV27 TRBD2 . TGTGCCAGCAGTTTGTCCCTAGCGGGAGTCGGCAATGAGCAGTTCTTC CASSLSLAGVGNEQFF
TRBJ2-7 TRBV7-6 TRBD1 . TGTGCCAGCAGCTTAGGGGACAGGGGGCCCTACGAGCAGTACTTC CASSLGDRGPYEQYF
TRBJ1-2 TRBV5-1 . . TGCGCCAGCAGCTTGGGGGGTGGCTACACCTTC CASSLGGGYTF
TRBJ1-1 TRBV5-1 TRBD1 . TGCGCCAGCAGCTACTACGGACAGGGAGGTATTGGGGGTACTGAAGCTTTCTTT CASSYYGQGGIGGTEAFF
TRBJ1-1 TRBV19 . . TGTGCCAGTAGCCCCCTCCCCGGAGGTGGCACTGAAGCTTTCTTT CASSPLPGGGTEAFF
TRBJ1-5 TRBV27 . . TGTGCCAGCGGGATAGGGGGACAAGATCAGCCCCAGCATTTT CASGIGGQDQPQHF
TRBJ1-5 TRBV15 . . TGTGCCACCAGTTTACCGAGAGTCGCCAGCAATCAGCCCCAGCATTTT CATSLPRVASNQPQHF
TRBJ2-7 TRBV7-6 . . TGTGCCAGCAGCCCAGAGACAAGTACCTACGAGCAGTACTTC CASSPETSTYEQYF
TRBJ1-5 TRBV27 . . TGTGCCAGCAGTTTATATGGGCAGCCCCAGCATTTT CASSLYGQPQHF
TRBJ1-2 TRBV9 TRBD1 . TGTGCCAGCAGCGCGGGACAGGGAGGATGGCTAGCTAACTATGGCTACACCTTC CASSAGQGGWLANYGYTF
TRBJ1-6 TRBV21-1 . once TGTGCCAGCAGCAAACGGATTTTGTCCCTCCACTTT CASSKRILSLHF
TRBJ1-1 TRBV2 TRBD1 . TGTGCCAGCAAACAAAACCCGGGACAGGGGTTTCACACTGAAGCTTTCTTT CASKQNPGQGFHTEAFF
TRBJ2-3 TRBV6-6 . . TGTGCCAGCAGTTACTCGAGAGGGACGGAAACAGATACGCAGTATTTT CASSYSRGTETDTQYF
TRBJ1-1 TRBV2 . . TGTGCCAGCTTAGGACAGTTCATGAGCACTGAAGCTTTCTTT CASLGQFMSTEAFF
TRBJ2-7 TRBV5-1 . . TGCGCCAGCAGCTTGGTATCCTTTTCGGACGAGCAGTACTTC CASSLVSFSDEQYF
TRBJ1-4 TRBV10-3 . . TGTGCCATCAGTGAGTCCATGGGGGCAACTAATGAAAAACTGTTTTTT CAISESMGATNEKLFF
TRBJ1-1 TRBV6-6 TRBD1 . TGTGCCAGCAGTTTAGTAGAGGGGGCCACTGAAGCTTTCTTT CASSLVEGATEAFF
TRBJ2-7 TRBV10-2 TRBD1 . TGCGCCAGCAGGGGGGGGACAGGGGTCGAGCAGTACTTC CASRGGTGVEQYF
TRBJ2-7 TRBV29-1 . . TGCAGCGTTGAAGATAGCGGACACGAGCAGTACTTC CSVEDSGHEQYF
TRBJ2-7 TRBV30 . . TGTGCCTGGAGTACTGGGCAGGGCTACGAGCAGTACTTC CAWSTGQGYEQYF
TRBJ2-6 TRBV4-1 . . TGCGCCAGCAGCCAAGCTGACTCCCTAGGTGGGGCCAACGTCCTGACTTTC CASSQADSLGGANVLTF
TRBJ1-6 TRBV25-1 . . TGTGCCAGCAGTGAGGAGAGGTTCTATAATTCACCCCTCCACTTT CASSEERFYNSPLHF